This T cell receptor (beta chain) was profiled in a study of blood T cell repertoires in COVID-19. Study as a whole: COVID-19 samples, acute and convalescent, were from the United States, Italy and Spain. T cells, B-cell-depleted T cells, or PBMCs provided the cDNA or gDNA that served as material.

Germline V gene sequence: CDR1 SGHRS, CDR2 YFSETQ. CDR3 size: 14 residues. With 4 bases clipped from V and 6 bases from J, the junction kept 3 bases outside the gene matches. In the original processing: Researchers report that nucleated cell counts were estimated from reference gene primer amplification. Some clones are missing from TCRdb's copy, which holds only in-frame ones; the method was immunoSEQ multiplex PCR. That table gives V, J and clone size, and the DNA gave D and trimming. Of 280,000 or so clones listed, roughly 87% are singletons. The sample taken for sequencing was peripheral blood. The sequence came from a man between 18 and 35 years old with active or convalescent COVID-19. The chain combines TRBV5-1 with TRBJ2-2, with TRBD1 identical over 10 bases. The CDR3 loop is CASSRQGAAGELFF. The CDR3 nucleotides are TGCGCCAGCAGCCGACAGGGGGCTGCCGGGGAGCTGTTTTTT.